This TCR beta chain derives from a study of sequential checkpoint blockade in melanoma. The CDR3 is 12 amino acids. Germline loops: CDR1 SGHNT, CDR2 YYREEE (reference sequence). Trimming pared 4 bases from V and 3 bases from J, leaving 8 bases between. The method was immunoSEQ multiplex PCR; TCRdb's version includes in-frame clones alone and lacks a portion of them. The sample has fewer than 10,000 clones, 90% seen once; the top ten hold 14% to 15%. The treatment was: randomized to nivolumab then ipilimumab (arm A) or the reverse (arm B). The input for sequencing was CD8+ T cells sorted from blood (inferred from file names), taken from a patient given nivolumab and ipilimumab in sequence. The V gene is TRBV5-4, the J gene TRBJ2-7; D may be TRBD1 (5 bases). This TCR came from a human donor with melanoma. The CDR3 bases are TGTGCCAGCAGCCAGGGCCGCTACGAGCAGTACTTC. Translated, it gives CASSQGRYEQYF.